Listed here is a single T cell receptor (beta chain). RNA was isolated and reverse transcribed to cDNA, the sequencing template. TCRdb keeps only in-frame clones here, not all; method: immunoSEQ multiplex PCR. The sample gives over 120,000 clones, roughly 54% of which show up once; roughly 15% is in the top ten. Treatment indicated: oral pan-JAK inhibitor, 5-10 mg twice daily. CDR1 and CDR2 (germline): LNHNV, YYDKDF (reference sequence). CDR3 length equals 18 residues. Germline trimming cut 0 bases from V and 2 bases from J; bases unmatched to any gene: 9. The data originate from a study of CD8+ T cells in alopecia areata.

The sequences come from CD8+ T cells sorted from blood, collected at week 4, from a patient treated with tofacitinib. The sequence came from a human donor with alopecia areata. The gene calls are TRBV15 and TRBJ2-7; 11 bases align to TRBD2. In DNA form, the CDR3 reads TGTGCCACCAGCAGAGATGGGCTAGCGGGGGGCCGAACCTACGAGCAGTACTTC. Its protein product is CATSRDGLAGGRTYEQYF. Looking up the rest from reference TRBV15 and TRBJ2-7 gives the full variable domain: DAMVIQNPRYQVTQFGKPVTLSCSQTLNHNVMYWYQQKSSQAPKLLFHYYDKDFNNEADTPDNFQSRRPNTSFCFLDIRSPGLGDTAMYLCATSRDGLAGGRTYEQYFGPGTRLTVT.